The table lists the clone carrying this T cell receptor (beta chain) with a few counts. Its antigen is as yet unknown. These data belong to a study of beta chain bispecific antibodies for T cell cancers. Study background: Surface TRBV12 (TRBV12-3) was on Jurkat, TRBV5-5 on HPB-ALL. Study-level findings and limits: The leukemia cells, rather than normal T cells, gave most of the targeted TRBV signal. Anti-TRBV5-5 antibody staining may include highly similar TRBV5-6 cells.

Looked up from germline, CDR1 is SGHKS and CDR2 is YYEKEE (reference sequence). V was pared by 0 bases and J by 7 bases, with 8 bases of the junction left unmatched. The CDR3 is 16 amino acids. T cells were expanded from blood mononuclear cells for two to three days with anti-CD3 OKT3 or CD3/CD28 beads. Around 50,000 normal T cells were cocultured with around 50,000 target cells and bispecific antibody. Clonotypes were quantified using unique molecular identifier barcodes. TCRdb re-called the 5' RACE reads through MiXCR, storing one row per CDR3 protein. Of just over 20,000 distinct CDR3 sequences in the sample, about 2.7% were seen once.

This rearrangement joins TRBV5-5 to TRBJ1-4; TRBD1 matches at 8 bases. The TCR originated in a human donor in good health. Some clones in this sample may be carry-over from other donors' samples. Sequenced sample: healthy donor T cells cultured with leukemia cells. In DNA, the CDR3 is TGTGCCAGCAGCTTGGCCCAGGGGGCTGTTGGTGAAAAACTGTTTTTT. Protein: CASSLAQGAVGEKLFF.